Presented here are 17 T cell receptor beta chains from one specimen sequenced in a study of glioma-infiltrating T cells. Using RNA template, CDR3s of TCR alpha and beta were amplified with iRepertoire arm-PCR. MiXCR, run by TCRdb on the multiplex PCR reads, gives a single entry per CDR3 protein. The data contain 100,000 to 150,000 distinct CDR3 sequences, approximately 25% of them singletons. The sample comprised glioma tissue, nonneoplastic brain tissue, or PBMCs (not recorded which). The receptors were sampled from a human donor with low-grade glioma or glioblastoma, undergoing nonglioma brain surgery, or in good health (not recorded which).

This clonotype was counted at least ten times. This chain links TRBV28 with TRBJ1-1; D gene uncertain. CDR3 length: 14 residues. Trimming shortened V by 6 bases and J by 0 bases, and 11 bases separated the two germline ends. Germline V gene data show CDR1 as MDHEN and CDR2 as SYDVKM. CDR3 coding DNA: TGTGCCAGCAGATCCGACATACTGAACACTGAAGCTTTCTTT. Translation: CASRSDILNTEAFF.

A remark on this clonotype: Because the CDR3 is missing its conserved closing phenylalanine or tryptophan, this is likely a read error. The CDR3 sequence is CAITQTAFYGYTL. Here the CDR3 DNA reads TGTGCCATCACCCAGACAGCTTTCTATGGCTACACCTTA. The chain employs TRBV10-3 and TRBJ1-2, with a tentative D call TRBD1 (5 bases). The V end lost 7 bases, the J end lost 4 bases, and 13 bases lay between the germline ends. Germline V gene data show CDR1 as ENHRY and CDR2 as SYGVKD. CDR3 size: 13 residues.

V and J are TRBV12-3 or TRBV12-4 and TRBJ1-5; the match to TRBD1 covers 7 bases. J lost 4 bases, V lost 5 bases, and 5 bases had no gene match. The CDR3 length is 14 residues. The CDR3: CASSVTDRNQPQHF. The CDR3 DNA follows: TGTGCCAGCAGTGTAACGGACAGGAATCAGCCCCAGCATTTT.

This clonotype was counted between two and nine times. Written as DNA, the CDR3 is TGTGCCAGCAGTCAAAGCGGGGCTGGTCGGGATGAGCAGTTCTTC. This encodes CASSQSGAGRDEQFF. The rearrangement uses TRBV5-4 and TRBJ2-1, with TRBD2 matching over 7 bases. Unmatched junction bases numbered 13, after V lost 5 bases and J lost 8 bases. The CDR3 runs to 15 residues. Germline V lookup: CDR1 SGHNT, CDR2 YYREEE (reference sequence).

This clonotype was counted at least ten times. The rearrangement uses TRBV4-3 and TRBJ2-1; 9 bases match TRBD2. This CDR3 is 15 amino acids long. Germline V gene data show CDR1 as LGHNA and CDR2 as YSLEER. J lost 7 bases, V lost 2 bases, and 6 bases had no gene match. In nucleotides, the CDR3 is TGCGCCAGCAGCCAATCATTAGCGGGAGTGAATGAGCAGTTCTTC. It translates to CASSQSLAGVNEQFF.

This clonotype was picked up many times. The chain combines TRBV7-2 with TRBJ2-7, with TRBD2 matching over 11 bases. V lost 1 base and J lost 4; bases outside the gene matches: 9. This CDR3 has 17 residues. Germline V gene sequence: CDR1 SGHTA, CDR2 FQGNSA. This CDR3 reads CASSLGISGRARYEQYF. CDR3 nucleotide sequence: TGTGCCAGCAGCTTAGGTATTAGCGGGAGGGCTCGATACGAGCAGTACTTC. The entire variable domain, with the rest obtained from reference TRBV7-2 and TRBJ2-7, is as follows: GAGVSQSPSNKVTEKGKDVELRCDPISGHTALYWYRQSLGQGLEFLIYFQGNSAPDKSGLPSDRFSAERTGGSVSTLTIQRTQQEDSAVYLCASSLGISGRARYEQYFGPGTRLTVT.

Points on this clonotype: This sequence may be a read error, since a much larger clone differs from it by one base. This chain uses TRBV12-3 or TRBV12-4 with TRBJ2-2, with D possibly TRBD1 on 6 matching bases. The CDR3 runs to 11 residues. The CDR3 reads CASSPEGGLFF. The DNA of the CDR3 is TGTGCCAGCAGTCCGGAAGGGGGGCTGTTTTTT.

This clonotype was seen repeatedly, ten times or more. The V gene is TRBV6-1, the J gene TRBJ2-2; no firm D call. V lost 6 bases, J lost 8 bases, and 7 bases lay in between. This CDR3 spans 11 amino acids. Germline CDR1 is MNHNS and CDR2 is SASEGT. The CDR3 spells CASRDLGELFF. The DNA for the CDR3 is TGTGCCAGCAGGGATTTAGGGGAGCTGTTTTTT.

This clonotype was found a few times. The chain carries TRBV12-5 and TRBJ2-3; D is ambiguous. Germline V gives CDR1 LGHNT, CDR2 FRNRAP. V lost 2 bases, J lost 7 bases, and 4 bases lay in between. The CDR3 contains 11 residues. CDR3 sequence (DNA): TGTGCTAGTGGTTTGAGAAATACGCAGTATTTT. Translation: CASGLRNTQYF.

This clonotype was picked up many times. This chain uses TRBV7-2 with TRBJ1-1; a weak D match, TRBD1 (6 bases). V was pared by 7 bases and J by 2 bases, with 14 bases between. Germline values: CDR1 SGHTA, CDR2 FQGNSA. This CDR3 contains 14 residues. The CDR3 DNA reads TGTGCCAGCACGGCCCGGGGGCGAAACACTGAAGCTTTCTTT. Encoded protein: CASTARGRNTEAFF.

This clonotype was seen at least ten times. The chain is built from TRBV7-9 and TRBJ2-7; 8 positions match TRBD2. The ends lost 3 bases at V and 6 bases at J; junction bases unmatched: 16. CDR1 and CDR2 from the germline V gene are SEHNR and FQNEAQ (reference sequence). CDR3 length: 17 amino acids. The CDR3 coding sequence is TGTGCCAGCAGCTTTAAGTACGAGTCGGGACTAGATCTCGAGCAGTACTTC. Its protein is CASSFKYESGLDLEQYF.

As for this clonotype: A clone one base away is much larger, so this may be a read error. This chain links TRBV29-1 with TRBJ1-1; D uncertain. This CDR3 is built from 13 residues. Germline V gene sequence: CDR1 SQVTM, CDR2 ANQGSEA. V lost 4 bases and J 6 bases, leaving 15 bases between the germline ends. The DNA for the CDR3 is TGCAGCGTTGGAACCACGTCAAACGCTGAAGCTTTCTTT. Encoded protein: CSVGTTSNAEAFF.

V is TRBV5-4 and J is TRBJ2-3; no clear D. Germline V gene data show CDR1 as SGHNT and CDR2 as YYREEE (reference sequence). The CDR3 runs 13 residues. V was cut by 1 base and J by 6 bases, with 9 bases left in between. CDR3: CASSLWVEDTQYF. The CDR3 coding sequence is TGTGCCAGCAGCTTGTGGGTGGAGGATACGCAGTATTTT.

On this clonotype itself: A single base separates this from a much larger clone, so it may be a read error. The CDR3 spells CARSQEGGPGNTIYF. The CDR3 DNA is TGCGCCAGAAGCCAAGAGGGAGGTCCTGGAAACACCATATATTTT. This chain connects TRBV4-3 to TRBJ1-3; no clear D gene. This CDR3 comprises 15 residues. Germline V CDR1 and CDR2: LGHNA, YSLEER.

In its sample, this clonotype was seen many times. The chain joins TRBV20-1 to TRBJ2-5; D is uncertain. The CDR3 sequence is 12 residues long. The germline gives CDR1 DFQATT, CDR2 SNEGSKA (reference sequence). Trimming removed 6 bases from V and 1 base from J, with 9 bases in between. The CDR3 DNA reads TGCAGTGCCACCTATTCCCAAGAGACCCAGTACTTC. Translating it yields CSATYSQETQYF.

Points on this clonotype: Just one base apart from a much larger clone, this may be a read error. The chain employs TRBV19 and TRBJ2-5, with no clear D. This CDR3 contains 13 residues. V shed 3 bases and J shed 5 bases, with 10 bases lying between them. Germline values: CDR1 LNHDA, CDR2 SQIVND (reference sequence). CDR3 sequence (DNA): TGTGCCAGTAGTATCGGGCGTCATGAGACCCAGTACTTC. It encodes CASSIGRHETQYF.

This clonotype was recorded many times. The chain is built from TRBV7-2 and TRBJ2-7, with 7 bases fitting TRBD1. The CDR3 extends over 14 amino acids. The germline V gene encodes CDR1 SGHTA and CDR2 FQGNSA. V was clipped by 0 bases and J by 3 bases; unmatched bases: 2. CDR3 DNA sequence: TGTGCCAGCAGCTTAGCCCGGGACAGCTACGAGCAGTACTTC. Amino acids: CASSLARDSYEQYF.